The 14 T cell receptor beta chains below all came from one sample that was sequenced in a study of control samples from healthy donors and cancer patients. Sequencing used immunoSEQ multiplex PCR; TCRdb keeps in-frame clones, though not all of them. Among some 99,000 clones listed, around nine tenths were seen once. Sequenced input: blood. Receptor source: a human donor in good health. The donor label of this sample is uncertain.

The V call is TRBV5-1, the J call TRBJ2-3; no reliable D call. CDR3 length equals 14 residues. The germline gives CDR1 SGHRS, CDR2 YFSETQ. The V gene lost 0 bases and the J gene lost 4 bases, with 9 bases spanning the gap. The CDR3 region has the DNA TGCGCCAGCAGCTTGGGTCTCATTGCAGATACGCAGTATTTT. This sequence encodes CASSLGLIADTQYF.

The chain is built from TRBV30 and TRBJ1-6, with 9 bases fitting TRBD1. Unmatched junction bases numbered 8, after V lost 5 bases and J lost 3 bases. The CDR3 has 16 residues. The germline V gene encodes CDR1 GTSNPN and CDR2 SVGIG (reference sequence). CDR3 region: CAWGPGDRDYNSPLHF. The CDR3 DNA reads TGTGCCTGGGGCCCCGGGGACAGGGACTATAATTCACCCCTCCACTTT.

This clone was detected only a few times. The chain couples TRBV2 to TRBJ2-5; D not resolved. This CDR3 comprises 12 residues. The V gene lost 4 bases and the J gene lost 4 bases, with 7 bases spanning the gap. Germline V gene data show CDR1 as SNHLY and CDR2 as FYNNEI. The CDR3 sequence: CASSVERETQYF. The CDR3 DNA follows: TGTGCCAGCAGTGTGGAGCGAGAGACCCAGTACTTC.

This clone appeared a few times. V and J are TRBV30 and TRBJ1-1, with D possibly matching TRBD1 (5 bases). The germline V gene encodes CDR1 GTSNPN and CDR2 SVGIG (reference sequence). The ends were cut back, 6 bases at V and 1 base at J, with 18 bases in the middle. This CDR3 has 15 residues. This CDR3 reads CACTPQGTSNTEAFF. As DNA, the CDR3 is TGTGCCTGCACGCCCCAGGGCACTTCGAACACTGAAGCTTTCTTT.

The V call is TRBV30, the J call TRBJ1-1; possibly TRBD1 for D (6 bases). Germline V gives CDR1 GTSNPN, CDR2 SVGIG (reference sequence). The CDR3 contains 12 residues. Trimming shortened V by 4 bases and J by 2 bases, and 8 bases separated the two germline ends. CDR3 in DNA: TGTGCCTGGACAGGGGCAAACACTGAAGCTTTCTTT. Translating it yields CAWTGANTEAFF.

Only one count was recorded for this clone. This chain joins TRBV25-1 and TRBJ1-2, with D possibly matching TRBD1 (5 bases). CDR3 length: 11 amino acids. The V end was cut by 3 bases, the J end by 7 bases, with 6 bases between. Germline V lookup: CDR1 MGHDK, CDR2 SYGVNS. CDR3 coding DNA: TGTGCCAGCAGTGACCAGGGTGGCTACACCTTC. Amino acids: CASSDQGGYTF.

V usage is TRBV27 and J usage is TRBJ2-1, with D hard to call. V was shortened by 0 bases and J by 8 bases, with 8 bases between the two germline ends. CDR1 MNHEY and CDR2 SMNVEV come from the germline V gene (reference sequence). The CDR3 is made up of 13 amino acids. The DNA for the CDR3 is TGTGCCAGCAGTTTATCTAGCATTCATGAGCAGTTCTTC. It specifies CASSLSSIHEQFF.

The chain carries TRBV18 and TRBJ1-1; no reliable D call. Trimming removed 2 bases from V and 2 bases from J, with 9 bases in between. Germline V lookup: CDR1 KGHSH, CDR2 LQKENI. This CDR3 comprises 14 residues. The CDR3 here is CASSPKGVNTEAFF. The CDR3 bases are TGTGCCAGCTCACCAAAGGGCGTCAACACTGAAGCTTTCTTT.

This chain joins TRBV30 and TRBJ2-3; TRBD1 is a possible D gene (5 bases). Germline V gene lookup returns CDR1 GTSNPN and CDR2 SVGIG (reference sequence). Trimming left V 5 bases short and J 2 bases short, with 11 bases between. The CDR3 is 13 amino acids. Here the CDR3 reads CAWGEGVTDTQYF. CDR3 nucleotides: TGTGCCTGGGGAGAAGGGGTCACAGATACGCAGTATTTT.

J is TRBJ1-1 and V is TRBV19; TRBD1 might be the D (6 bases). V lost 5 bases and J lost 1, with 14 bases in between. Germline CDR1 is LNHDA and CDR2 is SQIVND (reference sequence). CDR3 size: 15 residues. This CDR3 reads CASSPLNRENTEAFF. The CDR3 nucleotides read TGTGCCAGTAGTCCTCTAAACAGGGAGAACACTGAAGCTTTCTTT.

V gene TRBV7-9 combines with J gene TRBJ2-7, with 9 positions matching TRBD1. The V gene end was trimmed by 5 bases and the J gene end by 5 bases; junction bases not matched to a gene: 1. In germline, CDR1 is SEHNR, CDR2 FQNEAQ (reference sequence). The CDR3 runs 12 residues. The CDR3 loop is CASSRTGDEQYF. The CDR3, as DNA: TGTGCCAGCAGCCGGACAGGGGACGAGCAGTACTTC.

The chain employs TRBV3-1 (or the pseudogene TRBV3-2) and TRBJ2-7; TRBD1 might be the D (5 bases). V lost 6 bases, J lost 2 bases, and 11 bases lay in between. Germline CDR1 is LGHDT and CDR2 is YNNKEL (reference sequence). CDR3 size: 13 residues. CDR3 DNA: TGTGCCAGCAGTCAGGGTCCAACCTACGAGCAGTACTTC. Amino acids: CASSQGPTYEQYF.

The gene calls are TRBV29-1 and TRBJ2-5; D ambiguous. V was shortened by 4 bases and J by 3 bases, with 3 bases between the two germline ends. The CDR3 consists of 10 residues. CDR1 is SQVTM, CDR2 ANQGSEA, per germline. The CDR3 loop reads CSVAEETQYF. In DNA, the CDR3 is TGCAGCGTTGCTGAAGAGACCCAGTACTTC.

The chain is built from TRBV7-9 and TRBJ2-3; D not certain. The CDR3 is 14 residues long. With 1 base removed from V and 0 bases from J, the gap between germline ends came to 5 bases. In germline, CDR1 is SEHNR, CDR2 FQNEAQ (reference sequence). The CDR3 here is CASSLGVSTDTQYF. CDR3 sequence (DNA): TGTGCCAGCAGCTTAGGAGTGAGCACAGATACGCAGTATTTT.